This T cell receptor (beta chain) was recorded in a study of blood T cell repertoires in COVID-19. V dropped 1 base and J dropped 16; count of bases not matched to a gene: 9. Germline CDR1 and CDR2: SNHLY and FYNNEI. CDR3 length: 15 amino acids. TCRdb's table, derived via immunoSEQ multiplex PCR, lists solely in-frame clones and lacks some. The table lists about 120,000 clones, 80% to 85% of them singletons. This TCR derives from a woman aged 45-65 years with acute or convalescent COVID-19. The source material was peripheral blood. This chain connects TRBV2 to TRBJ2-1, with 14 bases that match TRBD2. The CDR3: CASSEGGTSGRRGFF. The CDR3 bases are TGTGCCAGCAGTGAAGGGGGGACTAGCGGGAGACGAGGATTCTTC.